These T cell receptor beta chains were read from a single sample in a study of metastatic and nonmetastatic thyroid tumors. TCRdb redid the clone calls on the PCR reads using MiXCR. Counted here are 20,000 to 25,000 clones, 15% occurring once; the ten biggest clones make up roughly 35%. Sequencing was carried out using blood. These receptors all stem from a female donor with papillary thyroid cancer or a benign thyroid nodule (not recorded which). Some clones in this sample may be carry-over from other donors' samples. CDR3s include the opening cysteine and the closing phenylalanine or tryptophan. D genes are given only for firm matches. Clone size is not always given. Where it is, it says once, few, many or a class for expanded clones.

CDR3: CASMWTESNQPQHF
DNA: TGTGCCAGCATGTGGACGGAAAGCAATCAGCCCCAGCATTTT
V: TRBV2
J: TRBJ1-5
size: many
D: NA

CDR3: CASSLVGLATDTQYF
DNA: TGCGCCAGCAGCCTTGTCGGGTTGGCCACAGATACGCAGTATTTT
V: TRBV4-1
J: TRBJ2-3
size: medium-sized
D: NA

CDR3: CASRGGVNTDTQYF
DNA: TGCGCCAGTCGGGGGGGAGTAAACACAGATACGCAGTATTTT
V: TRBV5-1
J: TRBJ2-3
size: many
D: TRBD2

CDR3: CASSFGNQPQHF
DNA: TGTGCCAGCAGTTTTGGTAATCAGCCCCAGCATTTT
V: TRBV12-3/TRBV12-4
J: TRBJ1-5
size: many
D: NA

CDR3: CASSKGQGGDTQYF
DNA: TGTGCCAGCAGCAAAGGACAGGGAGGTGATACGCAGTATTTT
V: TRBV11-3
J: TRBJ2-3
size: NA
D: TRBD1

CDR3: CASSVLTGGELFF
DNA: TGCGCCAGCAGTGTCCTTACCGGTGGGGAGCTGTTTTTT
V: TRBV10-1
J: TRBJ2-2
size: many
D: NA

CDR3: CSVTGTGGVDEQFF
DNA: TGCAGCGTGACCGGGACAGGGGGCGTGGATGAGCAGTTCTTC
V: TRBV29-1
J: TRBJ2-1
size: many
D: TRBD1

CDR3: CASNNRIRTDEDVDF
DNA: TGTGCCAGCAATAATAGAATCCGGACAGACGAAGACGTGGACTTC
V: TRBV6-1
J: TRBJ2-7
size: NA
D: NA

CDR3: CASSSTGNYGYTF
DNA: TGTGCCAGCAGTTCGACAGGGAACTATGGCTACACCTTC
V: TRBV12-3/TRBV12-4
J: TRBJ1-2
size: few
D: TRBD1

CDR3: CASSLGLRGKTGTQYF
DNA: TGTGCCAGCAGCTTAGGTCTTCGGGGGAAGACAGGGACCCAGTACTTC
V: TRBV11-2
J: TRBJ2-5
size: many
D: NA

CDR3: CSATYRAPGEQYF
DNA: TGCAGTGCCACTTACAGGGCCCCGGGGGAGCAGTACTTC
V: TRBV20-1
J: TRBJ2-7
size: NA
D: NA

CDR3: CASSQVGLAAYEQYF
DNA: TGCGCCAGCAGCCAAGTTGGTCTAGCGGCATACGAGCAGTACTTC
V: TRBV4-1
J: TRBJ2-7
size: NA
D: TRBD2

CDR3: CASSPSRFVGADTQYF
DNA: TGTGCCAGCAGCCCATCTCGATTTGTCGGCGCAGATACGCAGTATTTT
V: TRBV11-2
J: TRBJ2-3
size: many
D: NA

CDR3: CSASRGAGGEKLFF
DNA: TGCAGTGCTAGCCGAGGAGCAGGGGGTGAAAAACTGTTTTTT
V: TRBV20-1
J: TRBJ1-4
size: many
D: TRBD1

CDR3: CASRVAGGYNEQFF
DNA: TGTGCCAGCAGGGTAGCGGGAGGTTACAATGAGCAGTTCTTC
V: TRBV2
J: TRBJ2-1
size: few
D: TRBD2

CDR3: CASSFDTEAFF
DNA: TGTGCCAGCAGCTTCGACACTGAAGCTTTCTTT
V: TRBV7-8
J: TRBJ1-1
size: many
D: NA

CDR3: CASSLVVPDTQYF
DNA: TGTGCCAGCAGCTTAGTTGTTCCGGATACGCAGTATTTT
V: TRBV7-2
J: TRBJ2-3
size: many
D: NA

CDR3: CASRLGLAAYNEQFF
DNA: TGTGCCAGCAGGCTGGGACTAGCGGCCTACAATGAGCAGTTCTTC
V: TRBV3-1
J: TRBJ2-1
size: many
D: TRBD2

CDR3: CASSLWARETQYF
DNA: TGTGCCAGCAGTTTATGGGCGAGAGAGACCCAGTACTTC
V: TRBV12-3/TRBV12-4
J: TRBJ2-5
size: many
D: NA

CDR3: CASRRGLAQDEQFF
DNA: TGTGCCAGCAGGCGGGGACTAGCCCAGGATGAGCAGTTCTTC
V: TRBV12-3/TRBV12-4
J: TRBJ2-1
size: many
D: TRBD2

CDR3: CSARRLAGGPLSTDTQYF
DNA: TGCAGTGCTAGAAGACTAGCGGGAGGGCCTTTGAGCACAGATACGCAGTATTTT
V: TRBV20-1
J: TRBJ2-3
size: many
D: TRBD2

CDR3: CASSDTGTQNEPQHF
DNA: TGTGCCAGCAGCGATACCGGGACCCAAAACGAGCCCCAGCATTTT
V: TRBV9
J: TRBJ1-5
size: many
D: NA

CDR3: CASSYLAENEQFF
DNA: TGTGCCAGCAGTTACTTGGCGGAAAATGAGCAGTTCTTC
V: TRBV6-2/TRBV6-3
J: TRBJ2-1
size: few
D: NA

CDR3: CASGQGAVVTEAFF
DNA: TGCGCCAGCGGACAGGGGGCGGTTGTTACTGAAGCTTTCTTT
V: TRBV5-1
J: TRBJ1-1
size: many
D: TRBD1

CDR3: CASSEIGQGAYEQYF
DNA: TGTGCCAGCAGTGAGATCGGACAGGGGGCATACGAGCAGTACTTC
V: TRBV6-1
J: TRBJ2-7
size: few
D: TRBD1

CDR3: CASRNTGIRSSNQPQHF
DNA: TGTGCCAGCAGGAATACAGGGATTCGGAGTAGCAATCAGCCCCAGCATTTT
V: TRBV6-2/TRBV6-3
J: TRBJ1-5
size: many
D: NA

CDR3: CASSWNFQETQYF
DNA: TGTGCCAGTAGTTGGAACTTCCAAGAGACCCAGTACTTC
V: TRBV19
J: TRBJ2-5
size: NA
D: NA

CDR3: CSARRGGSNQPQHF
DNA: TGCAGTGCTAGAAGAGGGGGCAGCAATCAGCCCCAGCATTTT
V: TRBV20-1
J: TRBJ1-5
size: many
D: TRBD1

CDR3: CACAAGSGNTDTQYF
DNA: TGTGCCTGCGCAGCCGGTTCGGGAAACACAGATACGCAGTATTTT
V: TRBV30
J: TRBJ2-3
size: many
D: NA

CDR3: CASSKLAFYEQYF
DNA: TGTGCCAGCAGTAAACTGGCATTCTACGAGCAGTACTTC
V: TRBV2
J: TRBJ2-7
size: many
D: NA

CDR3: CASSSRGHRADTQYF
DNA: TGTGCCAGCAGCTCGAGGGGACACCGGGCGGATACGCAGTATTTT
V: TRBV27
J: TRBJ2-3
size: many
D: NA

CDR3: CASKDPGRHSGTEAFF
DNA: TGTGCCAGCAAGGACCCGGGCCGACATTCAGGCACTGAAGCTTTCTTT
V: TRBV27
J: TRBJ1-1
size: many
D: NA

CDR3: CASRFGQGGNTIYF
DNA: TGTGCCAGCAGATTCGGACAGGGAGGAAACACCATATATTTT
V: TRBV7-9
J: TRBJ1-3
size: NA
D: TRBD1

CDR3: CASSIQPGGRTEAFF
DNA: TGTGCCAGTAGTATTCAACCAGGGGGACGGACTGAAGCTTTCTTT
V: TRBV19
J: TRBJ1-1
size: NA
D: TRBD1

CDR3: CASIGASSWQYF
DNA: TGTGCCAGCATAGGTGCGTCCAGTTGGCAGTACTTC
V: TRBV28
J: TRBJ2-7
size: NA
D: NA

CDR3: CASTPTGLAYEQYF
DNA: TGTGCCAGCACCCCAACGGGACTAGCCTACGAGCAGTACTTC
V: TRBV27
J: TRBJ2-7
size: many
D: TRBD2

CDR3: CASSFGGTYEQYF
DNA: TGCGCCAGCAGCTTCGGGGGCACCTACGAGCAGTACTTC
V: TRBV5-1
J: TRBJ2-7
size: many
D: NA

CDR3: CASSLRGGYNEQFF
DNA: TGTGCCAGCAGCTTACGCGGGGGATACAATGAGCAGTTCTTC
V: TRBV7-9
J: TRBJ2-1
size: many
D: TRBD2

CDR3: CASSLWSGSGDTQYF
DNA: TGCGCCAGCAGCTTGTGGAGCGGGAGTGGTGATACGCAGTATTTT
V: TRBV5-1
J: TRBJ2-3
size: many
D: TRBD2

CDR3: CANSLRGLAGVGDTQYF
DNA: TGCGCCAACAGTTTACGCGGGTTGGCGGGAGTAGGCGATACGCAGTATTTT
V: TRBV5-1
J: TRBJ2-3
size: NA
D: TRBD2

CDR3: CASRTRDYRVRSYNEQFF
DNA: TGCGCCAGCCGGACCCGGGACTACCGGGTGAGGTCCTACAATGAGCAGTTCTTC
V: TRBV5-1
J: TRBJ2-1
size: many
D: TRBD2

CDR3: CASSLFGGANSPLHF
DNA: TGTGCCAGCAGCTTGTTCGGCGGGGCCAATTCACCCCTCCACTTT
V: TRBV5-4
J: TRBJ1-6
size: many
D: NA

CDR3: CSASSSGSYNEQFF
DNA: TGCAGTGCTAGTTCTAGCGGTTCGTACAATGAGCAGTTCTTC
V: TRBV20-1
J: TRBJ2-1
size: many
D: TRBD2

CDR3: CASSLGASGYEAQYF
DNA: TGTGCCAGCAGCTTAGGCGCTAGCGGATATGAGGCCCAGTACTTC
V: TRBV7-9
J: TRBJ2-5
size: NA
D: TRBD2

CDR3: CSVATSGSSDTQYF
DNA: TGCAGCGTTGCGACTAGCGGGAGTTCAGATACGCAGTATTTT
V: TRBV29-1
J: TRBJ2-3
size: many
D: TRBD2

CDR3: CASSDSATRAPQFF
DNA: TGTGCCAGCAGTGACTCGGCAACACGGGCGCCACAGTTCTTC
V: TRBV6-4
J: TRBJ2-1
size: many
D: NA

CDR3: CASSYSIDREQYF
DNA: TGTGCCAGCAGCTACTCAATAGACCGCGAGCAGTACTTC
V: TRBV6-2/TRBV6-3
J: TRBJ2-7
size: few
D: NA